The source of this TCR beta chain is a study of cytomegalovirus exposure and HLA in healthy donors (dated by TCRdb to the late 2010s). Looking at the study overall: According to an earlier analysis of 587 of the donors, about 190 million T cells yielded over 90 million unique TCR beta sequences and about 300 Gb of sequence data. Donor age, sex, ethnicity and CMV serostatus were compiled alongside the repertoire data. In a later genetic analysis, genome-wide SNP genotypes for about three fifths of the 666 donors were used, and that subset was treated as a discovery cohort. A later analysis re-examined previously published TCR beta repertoires from roughly 650 donors and added high-resolution HLA genotyping to investigate patterns of TCR occurrence. About 280 gigabases of sequencing data and around 85 million unique TCR sequences made up an early release that covered several hundred HLA-typed donors. Because of strong linkage in the cohort, a few DR-DQ haplotypes were treated as single units for association and clustering. To decide whether each TCR beta V gene segment behaved as functional or pseudogenic, an earlier analysis of fewer than 750 of the donors relied on high-throughput TCR beta sequencing. Typing coverage differed by locus: A, B, C, DRB1 and DQB1 were typed in about 620-630 donors, DQA1 in around 500, DPA1 in some 600, and DPB1 in roughly 450. Every discovery cohort repertoire had been produced on one sequencing platform. Both class I and class II loci were covered by HLA typing, at four-digit resolution. The aim of the study was to test whether cataloging public T cell receptors could identify signatures of past pathogen exposure. Among about 360 genotyped donors of the cohort, an average of approximately 240,000 unique TCR beta nucleotide sequences were sequenced per donor, around 20% of them non-productive. In addition to the first cohort of about 650 subjects, a separate validation cohort of approximately 130 different subjects was used. The study used immunosequencing to profile the T cell repertoires of 666 subjects and linked those repertoires to cytomegalovirus serostatus. Among the approximately 400 genotyped donors, approximately 76% belonged to the genetic ancestry cluster associated with self-reported Caucasian donors. To predict cytomegalovirus infection status, the study brought together high-throughput TCR immunosequencing, statistical association of individual TCRs with disease status, and machine learning. Rather than drawing on any new phenotypic data, the later analysis identified candidate immune exposures from TCR beta sequences and the way those sequences occurred across donors. Beyond this particular receptor, the publication reports: In the study, 150 to 200 TCR beta chains were listed as associated with cytomegalovirus. In a later genetic analysis, a missense DCLRE1C variant was associated with V-gene and J-gene trimming of TCR beta chains, and the association was replicated in an independent cohort. In a later analysis, 16,951 TCR beta sequences were associated with specific HLA alleles at a false discovery rate of 0.05. A later analysis found that TCR association rates varied across HLA loci, with DRB1 alleles showing the most associated TCRs and HLA-C alleles the fewest. A later analysis found that HLA-associated TCR beta chains were more clonally expanded and had lower generation probabilities than equally common non-associated chains. Because counts were too low, 15 or so rarely observed V segments, including chromosome 9 orphons, were excluded from the earlier analysis of a few hundred of the donors. According to the authors, the approach could potentially be generalized to other disease states and immunological phenotypes. A cluster of highly shared sequence variants was judged likely to be a technical artifact of the sequencing pipeline. The classifier was reported to diagnose cytomegalovirus status with high specificity and sensitivity in both the original cohort and the validation cohort. Because HLA typing was missing for some donors at each locus, association tests included only the typed subset. Only TCR beta chains were sequenced in this cohort, and the absence of alpha or paired-chain data limited detectable features. Several of the top co-occurrence clusters appeared to be linked to parvovirus B19, influenza, CMV and Epstein-Barr virus, according to a later analysis. In an earlier analysis of around 500 of the donors, most TCR beta V segments appeared in productive rearrangements about 87% or about 30% of the time, broadly matching IMGT annotations. According to a later analysis, most CMV-associated TCR beta chains appeared to be HLA-restricted, and the HLA associations seemed to be driven largely by CMV exposure. CMV serostatus was the only immune exposure information available for the cohort. Most TCR sequences were seen in very few donors, while some public TCRs were found in many individuals. Three of the identified cytomegalovirus-associated TCR beta chains were confirmed in vitro to be specific for cytomegalovirus antigens. Roughly uniform sequencing depth across donors was assumed in presence/absence analyses, although this assumption may not hold. A later genetic analysis reported fewer N-insertions in productive TCRs among donors in an Asian-associated ancestry cluster than the approximately 670-donor mean. Assigning TCR associations to individual alleles was difficult when HLA alleles, especially DR and DQ, strongly co-occurred. Correlated functional status among segregating V segments might reflect linkage disequilibrium, but an unknown experimental factor could not be ruled out. A further reported finding was that TCR beta sequences accurately predicted the HLA-A and HLA-B alleles for most subjects in the first cohort.

As regards this clone: The specificity of this receptor is unknown. Base qualities are not at hand, and no much larger clone is one base apart.

Libraries were constructed by the immunoSEQ multiplex PCR assay. The multiplex PCR relied on a mix of 60 forward primers for TCR Vbeta segments and 13 reverse primers for TCR Jbeta segments. Amplification of the CDR3 region of rearranged TCR beta genes was performed with a multiplex PCR assay on genomic DNA. Amplified TCR beta libraries were sequenced as 87-base-pair reads on the Illumina HiSeq System. Regarding the original processing steps: A later analysis counted about 80 million unique TCR beta chains across the 690 or so repertoires, and approximately 11 million of these chains were shared by at least two donors. A nearest-neighbor algorithm error-corrected the raw reads and collapsed the reads into unique sequences, merging closely related sequences to remove PCR and sequencing errors. Alignment of CDR3 sequences to IMGT reference sequences was used to assign V, D and J gene segments. For a sequence to be retained, a match of at least six nucleotides was required to both a V gene segment and a J gene segment. A rearrangement was called productive if the CDR3 had no stop codons and remained in frame with V and J, and every other rearrangement was called non-productive. CDR3 was defined by IMGT convention, running from the second conserved V-encoded cysteine to the conserved J-encoded phenylalanine. The earlier analysis of about 590 of the donors excluded sequences that lacked an unambiguous match to a single V gene segment. An earlier analysis of several hundred of the donors called V segments functional above 56.7% productive rearrangements and segregating when the between-donor standard deviation exceeded 5%. A statistical classification framework was built to diagnose cytomegalovirus status from the catalog of TCR beta chain sequences. A later analysis assigned V and J genes by comparing TCR nucleotide sequences with IMGT/GENE-DB human TR gene sequences. In a later analysis, CDR3 sequences and most-parsimonious VDJ recombination scenarios were assigned using the TCRdist pipeline. In a later analysis, each TCR beta chain was defined by its CDR3 amino acid sequence together with its V-gene family, and reads without a unique V-gene family were excluded. In a later analysis, some 600 highly shared, low-generation-probability nucleotide sequences were removed to address suspected cross-contamination and a sequencing artifact. For each public chain, a later analysis derived a clonal expansion index from normalized ranks of inferred template counts within each repertoire. A later analysis computed generation probabilities with a VDJ recombination model fitted to out-of-frame rearrangements, and checked the results against IGoR. A later analysis scored TCR-TCR, TCR-HLA and TCR-CMV co-occurrence with hypergeometric tests, applying a repertoire-size bias correction to TCR pairs. A later analysis estimated false discovery rates by permuting HLA or CMV assignments 20 times. In a later analysis, co-occurring TCRs were grouped using DBSCAN, and TCRdist sequence similarity was added for clustering within HLA-allele-positive subsets. Repertoires with fewer than 30,000 or more than 120,000 public chains were left out of co-occurrence clustering, as were about 5 repertoires with anomalous nucleotide sharing. TCRdb holds this immuneACCESS table with in-frame rearrangements only. Some clones are missing; in checked studies, unresolved V genes explain under half, and the rest has no known cause. D and trimming come from the DNA, and the V and J calls and clone size come from that table. In all, the sample holds about 190,000 clones, and over 65% of those were seen once. Approximately 2.9% of the sample belongs to the ten largest clones.

In total, roughly 710 healthy bone marrow donors made up the cohort. At the time of sampling, all cohort members were nominally healthy, though unrecorded immune exposures were likely present. The donor was CMV seropositive and was included in the group of almost 300 seropositive cohort members. A peripheral blood sample was collected from each donor, and TCR beta sequencing was performed on peripheral blood mononuclear cells. The Qiagen DNeasy Blood Extraction Kit was used to extract genomic DNA from the blood cell samples. The sample taken for sequencing was PBMCs. The sequence was collected from a woman aged 50 to 65 in good health and CMV-seropositive.

CDR3 reads: CAWSIRAFPNYGYTF. The nucleotide sequence is given as TGTGCCTGGAGTATCCGAGCTTTCCCTAACTATGGCTACACCTTC. This chain is built from TRBV30 and TRBJ1-2; no confident D gene assignment can be made. The junction shows trimming of 2 bases on V and 0 bases on J, plus 13 bases between the germline ends. CDR1 and CDR2 are read off the germline V gene (reference sequence) as GTSNPN and SVGIG. From the cysteine up to the phenylalanine, the CDR3 has a length of 15 residues. Of the read, only the CDR3 DNA is kept; its 45 bases are in frame from base 1.